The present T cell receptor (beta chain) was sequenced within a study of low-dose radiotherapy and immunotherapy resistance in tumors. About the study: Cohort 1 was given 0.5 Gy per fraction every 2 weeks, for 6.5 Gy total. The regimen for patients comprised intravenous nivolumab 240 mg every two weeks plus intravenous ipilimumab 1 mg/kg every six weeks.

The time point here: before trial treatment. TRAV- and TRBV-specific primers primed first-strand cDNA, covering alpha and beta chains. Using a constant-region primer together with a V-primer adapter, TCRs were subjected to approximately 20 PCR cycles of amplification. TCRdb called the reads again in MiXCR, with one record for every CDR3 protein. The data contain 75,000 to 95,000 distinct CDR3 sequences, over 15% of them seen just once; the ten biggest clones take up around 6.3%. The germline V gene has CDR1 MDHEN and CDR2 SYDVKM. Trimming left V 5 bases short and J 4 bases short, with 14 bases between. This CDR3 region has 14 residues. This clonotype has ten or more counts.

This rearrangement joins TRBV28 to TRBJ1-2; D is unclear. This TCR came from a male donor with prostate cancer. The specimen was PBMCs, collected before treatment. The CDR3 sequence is CASSLPRGSYGYTF. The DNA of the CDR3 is TGTGCCAGCAGTCTACCCCGTGGGAGCTATGGCTACACCTTC.